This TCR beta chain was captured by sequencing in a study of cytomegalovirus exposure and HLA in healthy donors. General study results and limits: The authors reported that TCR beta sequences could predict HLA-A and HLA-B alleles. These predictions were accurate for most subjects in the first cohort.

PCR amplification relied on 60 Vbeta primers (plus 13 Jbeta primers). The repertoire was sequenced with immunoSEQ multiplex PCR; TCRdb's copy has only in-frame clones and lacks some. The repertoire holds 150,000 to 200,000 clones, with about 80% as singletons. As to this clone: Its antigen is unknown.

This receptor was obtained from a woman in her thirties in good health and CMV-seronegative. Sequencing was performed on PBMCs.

The DNA of the CDR3 is TGTGCCAGCAGCCAAGAAGACAGCCAGACCCAGTACTTC. This encodes CASSQEDSQTQYF. This rearrangement joins TRBV4-2 to TRBJ2-5; the D gene is possibly TRBD1 (5 bases). The CDR3 is 13 amino acids. Trimming pared 0 bases from V and 6 bases from J, leaving 8 bases between. CDR1 is LGHNA and CDR2 is YNFKEQ in the germline V gene.